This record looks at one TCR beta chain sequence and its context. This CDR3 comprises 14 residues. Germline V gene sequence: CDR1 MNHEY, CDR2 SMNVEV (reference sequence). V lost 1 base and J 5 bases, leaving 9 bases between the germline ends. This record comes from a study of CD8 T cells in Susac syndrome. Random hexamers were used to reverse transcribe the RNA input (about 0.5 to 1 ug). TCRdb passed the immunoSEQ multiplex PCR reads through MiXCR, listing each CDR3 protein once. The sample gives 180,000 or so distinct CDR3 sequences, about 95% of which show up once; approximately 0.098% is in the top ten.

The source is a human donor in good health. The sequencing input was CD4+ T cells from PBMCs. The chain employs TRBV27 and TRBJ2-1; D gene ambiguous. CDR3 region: CASSLWQENNEQFF. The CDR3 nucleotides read TGTGCCAGCAGTTTATGGCAGGAGAACAATGAGCAGTTCTTC.